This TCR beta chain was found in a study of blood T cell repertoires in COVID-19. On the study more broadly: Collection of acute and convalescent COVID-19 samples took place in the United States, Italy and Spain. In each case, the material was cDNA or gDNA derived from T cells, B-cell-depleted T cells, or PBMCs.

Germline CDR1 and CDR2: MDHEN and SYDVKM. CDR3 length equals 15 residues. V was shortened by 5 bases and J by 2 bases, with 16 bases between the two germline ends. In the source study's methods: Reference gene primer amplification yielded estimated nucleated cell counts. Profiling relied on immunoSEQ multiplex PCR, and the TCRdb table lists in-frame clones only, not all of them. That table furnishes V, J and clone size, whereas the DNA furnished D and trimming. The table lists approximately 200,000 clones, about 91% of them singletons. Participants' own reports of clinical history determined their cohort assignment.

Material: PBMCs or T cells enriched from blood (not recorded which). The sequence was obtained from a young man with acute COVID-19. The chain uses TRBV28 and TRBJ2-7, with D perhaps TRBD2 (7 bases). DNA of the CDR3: TGTGCCAGCAGTCCCCCCCCCGGGGGGCCCTACGAGCAGTACTTC. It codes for CASSPPPGGPYEQYF.